The next 17 T cell receptor beta chains were all read from a single sample in a study of cytomegalovirus exposure and HLA in healthy donors. PCR involved 60 Vbeta and 13 Jbeta primers. TCRdb keeps only in-frame clones here, not all; method: immunoSEQ multiplex PCR. The sample lists some 170,000 clones, 81% occurring once. Source material: PBMCs. The receptors were sampled from a woman younger than 30 in good health and CMV-seropositive.

The rearrangement uses TRBV11-3 and TRBJ2-3; 9 nucleotides match TRBD2. This CDR3 has 14 residues. Germline V CDR1 and CDR2: SGHNT, YENEEA. After removal of 9 bases from V and 1 base from J, the junction contained 5 bases not matched to a gene. CDR3 bases: TGTGCCAGTGGACAGCGGGGGGGCACAGATACGCAGTATTTT. Its protein product is CASGQRGGTDTQYF.

The chain uses TRBV27 and TRBJ2-1, with 11 nucleotides matching TRBD2. J gave up 6 bases and V 2 bases, and 6 bases lay outside the gene matches. The CDR3 has 16 residues. Per the germline V gene, CDR1 is MNHEY and CDR2 is SMNVEV (reference sequence). As DNA, the CDR3 is TGTGCCAGCAGTTTACTAGCGGGGGGCTGGGGCAATGAGCAGTTCTTC. This translates into CASSLLAGGWGNEQFF.

This rearrangement joins TRBV19 to TRBJ1-4, with D perhaps matching TRBD1 (6 bases). V lost 3 bases to trimming and J lost 6 bases, with 11 bases between them. The germline gives CDR1 LNHDA, CDR2 SQIVND (reference sequence). The CDR3 extends over 14 amino acids. This CDR3 reads CASSIAGAHEKLFF. The CDR3 region has the DNA TGTGCCAGTAGTATTGCAGGGGCGCATGAAAAACTGTTTTTT. Full variable domain (missing parts from reference TRBV19 and TRBJ1-4): DGGITQSPKYLFRKEGQNVTLSCEQNLNHDAMYWYRQDPGQGLRLIYYSQIVNDFQKGDIAEGYSVSREKKESFPLTVTSAQKNPTAFYLCASSIAGAHEKLFFGSGTQLSVL.

The V and J genes are TRBV4-1 and TRBJ2-7; 15 nucleotides line up with TRBD2. V lost 4 bases to trimming and J lost 0 bases; unmatched junction nucleotides: 4. This CDR3 comprises 17 residues. CDR1 is MGHRA, CDR2 YSYEKL, per germline. CDR3 coding DNA: TGCGCCAGCAGCCGCGGACTAGCGGGGGGGCCCTCCTACGAGCAGTACTTC. Amino acid sequence: CASSRGLAGGPSYEQYF.

A note on this clone: Its ends do not fully match the called genes, so a read error is possible. V is TRBV7-9 and J is TRBJ2-7; D is possibly TRBD1 (7 bases). The CDR3 runs to 16 residues. Germline CDR1 reads SEHNR; CDR2 reads FQNEAQ (reference sequence). The CDR3 is CSSSLLTGDFSYEQYF. The DNA for the CDR3 is TGTTCCAGCAGCTTACTTACAGGGGACTTTTCCTACGAGCAGTACTTC.

The V call is TRBV28, the J call TRBJ1-2; 7 bases fit TRBD1. Germline trimming cut 5 bases from V and 2 bases from J; bases unmatched to any gene: 5. The CDR3 spans 14 residues. Germline CDR1 and CDR2: MDHEN and SYDVKM. The chain's CDR3 is CASSHQQGNYGYTF. In nucleotides, the CDR3 is TGTGCCAGCAGTCACCAACAGGGGAACTATGGCTACACCTTC.

The rearrangement joins TRBV7-3 to TRBJ2-2, with 7 bases matching TRBD2. This CDR3 comprises 14 residues. Germline V gene lookup returns CDR1 SGHTA and CDR2 FQGTGA. J gave up 7 bases and V 3 bases, and 5 bases lay outside the gene matches. In nucleotides, the CDR3 is TGTGCCAGCAGCTTTGGGAGGGTTGGCGGGGAGCTGTTTTTT. This gives the protein CASSFGRVGGELFF. The whole variable domain, remainder taken from reference TRBV7-3 and TRBJ2-2, is GAGVSQTPSNKVTEKGKYVELRCDPISGHTALYWYRQSLGQGPEFLIYFQGTGAADDSGLPNDRFFAVRPEGSVSTLKIQRTERGDSAVYLCASSFGRVGGELFFGEGSRLTVL.

This clone occurred once. The chain joins TRBV9 to TRBJ2-1; perhaps TRBD2 as D (7 bases). The CDR3 loop spans 13 amino acids. CDR1 SGDLS and CDR2 YYNGEE come from the germline V gene. V was cut by 3 bases and J by 15 bases, with 19 bases left in between. The CDR3 is CASSGSGGGPLFF. CDR3 DNA sequence: TGTGCCAGCAGCGGGTCTGGGGGGGGGCCGCTGTTCTTC.

The rearrangement links TRBV15 to TRBJ2-1; the D gene is possibly TRBD1 (6 bases). CDR3 size: 16 residues. In germline, CDR1 is LNHNV, CDR2 YYDKDF (reference sequence). V was clipped by 0 bases and J by 7 bases, with 16 bases between them. CDR3 sequence reads: CATSRERGSGWNEQFF. The CDR3 coding sequence is TGTGCCACCAGCAGAGAGAGGGGGTCGGGTTGGAATGAGCAGTTCTTC.

The rearrangement links TRBV6-6 to TRBJ2-1, with 8 bases aligning to TRBD1. This CDR3 comprises 16 residues. The trim removed 7 bases at V and 9 bases at J, leaving 17 bases unmatched. CDR1 is MNHNY and CDR2 is SVGAGI in the germline V gene (reference sequence). DNA for the CDR3: TGTGCCAGCATTATCGGGCAGGGGGCGGGTTTAGGTGAGCAGTTCTTC. This gives the protein CASIIGQGAGLGEQFF.

This clone has just a few counts. The chain links TRBV9 to TRBJ2-1; D is ambiguous. CDR3 length equals 11 residues. Germline CDR1 is SGDLS and CDR2 is YYNGEE. The ends were cut back, 4 bases at V and 8 bases at J, with 7 bases in the middle. CDR3 amino acids: CASSFRDEQFF. DNA for the CDR3: TGTGCCAGCAGCTTCCGGGATGAGCAGTTCTTC.

The chain carries TRBV5-1 and TRBJ2-2; tentative D call: TRBD2 (6 bases). This CDR3 comprises 15 residues. Trimming took off 9 bases at V and 6 bases at J, with 21 bases between the two ends. Germline V gene sequence: CDR1 SGHRS, CDR2 YFSETQ. The CDR3 sequence is CATSTGQGGPGELFF. The CDR3 bases are TGCGCCACCTCAACGGGGCAGGGAGGTCCCGGGGAGCTGTTTTTT.

The chain combines TRBV5-6 with TRBJ2-5; 12 nucleotides agree with TRBD1. This CDR3 spans 15 amino acids. The germline V gene has CDR1 SGHDT and CDR2 YYEEEE. The junction had 4 bases not matched to a gene; V was cut back by 2 bases and J by 5 bases. CDR3 protein: CASSFGTGGHETQYF. CDR3 nucleotide sequence: TGTGCCAGCAGCTTCGGGACAGGGGGCCATGAGACCCAGTACTTC.

The chain carries TRBV27 and TRBJ2-3, with D possibly TRBD1 on 5 matching bases. V was pared by 1 base and J by 2 bases, with 7 bases between. The germline V gene encodes CDR1 MNHEY and CDR2 SMNVEV (reference sequence). The CDR3 runs to 14 residues. DNA of the CDR3: TGTGCCAGCAGTTTATGGGGCAACACAGATACGCAGTATTTT. The encoded protein is CASSLWGNTDTQYF.

J is TRBJ2-7 and V is TRBV6-5; 10 nucleotides match TRBD2. Germline V gene lookup returns CDR1 MNHEY and CDR2 SVGAGI. The CDR3 runs to 14 residues. V was pared by 6 bases and J by 3 bases, with 5 bases of the junction left unmatched. The CDR3 reads CASSASGGVYEQYF. DNA for the CDR3: TGTGCCAGCAGCGCAAGCGGGGGGGTCTACGAGCAGTACTTC.

This clone was counted a single time. The rearrangement links TRBV2 to TRBJ1-3; no definite D call. Trimming pared 4 bases from V and 4 bases from J, leaving 2 bases between. The CDR3 covers 11 residues. Germline V lookup: CDR1 SNHLY, CDR2 FYNNEI. The CDR3 DNA reads as TGTGCCAGCAGTGCGGGAAACACCATATATTTT. Translation: CASSAGNTIYF.

The rearrangement uses TRBV7-2 and TRBJ1-1; no definite D call. This CDR3 has 15 amino acids. Germline lookup yields CDR1 SGHTA and CDR2 FQGNSA. V shed 2 bases and J shed 5 bases, with 15 bases lying between them. Here the CDR3 DNA reads TGTGCCAGCAGCTTAAATAGTCTCCTCGCGACTGAAGCTTTCTTT. It specifies CASSLNSLLATEAFF.